The 16 T cell receptor beta chains listed next were all sequenced from one sample in a study of graft-versus-host responses after intestinal transplantation. TCRdb's table, derived via immunoSEQ multiplex PCR, lists solely in-frame clones and lacks some. In the table there are some 70,000 clones, 80% to 95% of which are singletons. The sample was bone marrow, taken roughly 780 days after intestinal transplantation. The origin of the receptors is a human patient who received an intestinal transplant, so some T cells may come from the graft donor.

This rearrangement joins TRBV6-6 to TRBJ1-5, with D uncertain. V gave up 6 bases and J gave up 5 bases, with 11 bases separating them. This CDR3 has 13 amino acids. CDR1 is MNHNY and CDR2 is SVGAGI in the germline V gene (reference sequence). The CDR3 coding sequence is TGTGCCAGCAGCCCGGGAGAGGATCAGCCCCAGCATTTT. It is translated as CASSPGEDQPQHF.

The chain has TRBV6-1 and TRBJ2-2, with D possibly being TRBD1 (6 bases). V was shortened by 2 bases and J by 1 base, with 11 bases between the two germline ends. Germline CDR1 and CDR2: MNHNS and SASEGT. CDR3 length: 16 residues. CDR3 sequence: CASSESLQGNTGELFF. CDR3 sequence (DNA): TGTGCCAGCAGTGAATCACTACAGGGGAACACCGGGGAGCTGTTTTTT.

CDR3 amino acids: CASSDGDTEAFF. The CDR3 nucleotides are TGCGCCAGCAGTGACGGGGACACTGAAGCTTTCTTT. This sequence joins TRBV10-1 and TRBJ1-1; no clear D. V was trimmed by 3 bases and J by 3 bases, leaving 5 bases between them. Germline assignment: CDR1 WNHNN and CDR2 SYGVQD (reference sequence). This CDR3 has 12 amino acids.

The chain joins TRBV27 to TRBJ2-7; TRBD2 matches at 7 bases. This CDR3 region has 13 residues. The V gene end was trimmed by 2 bases and the J gene end by 6 bases; junction bases not matched to a gene: 4. The germline V gene encodes CDR1 MNHEY and CDR2 SMNVEV (reference sequence). For the CDR3, the DNA is TGTGCCAGCAGTTTAGGGGACTATGGCGAGCAGTACTTC. This sequence encodes CASSLGDYGEQYF.

Only one count was recorded for this clone. The chain is built from TRBV19 and TRBJ2-1; D ambiguous. Germline V lookup: CDR1 LNHDA, CDR2 SQIVND (reference sequence). The length of the CDR3 is 11 residues. V was pared by 3 bases and J by 9 bases, with 6 bases between. For the CDR3, the DNA is TGTGCCAGTAGTATTTTAAGTGAGCAGTTCTTC. Its translation is CASSILSEQFF.

This chain joins TRBV7-6 and TRBJ2-7; 10 bases are shared with TRBD1. The germline gives CDR1 SGHVS, CDR2 FNYEAQ. The CDR3 spans 15 residues. With 3 bases clipped from V and 4 bases from J, the junction kept 6 bases outside the gene matches. The CDR3 here is CASSLGQGHSYEQYF. CDR3 bases: TGTGCCAGCAGCTTGGGACAGGGGCATAGTTACGAGCAGTACTTC.

CDR3: CSVEGARETQYF. DNA for the CDR3: TGCAGCGTCGAGGGGGCACGAGAGACCCAGTACTTC. The chain carries TRBV29-1 and TRBJ2-5; TRBD1 matches 7 bases. From germline, CDR1 is SQVTM and CDR2 ANQGSEA. The length of the CDR3 is 12 residues. Germline trimming cut 6 bases from V and 4 bases from J; bases unmatched to any gene: 5.

The chain combines TRBV7-3 with TRBJ2-2; D might be TRBD1 or TRBD2, each matching 6 bases. Between the trimmed V and J ends, which lost 2 bases and 10 bases, there was a span of 11 bases. CDR1 SGHTA and CDR2 FQGTGA come from the germline V gene. The CDR3 length is 13 residues. Written as DNA, the CDR3 is TGTGCCAGCAGCTTATATAGGGGGGAGGAGCTGTTTTTT. Protein product: CASSLYRGEELFF.

This chain joins TRBV11-2 and TRBJ2-5; 10 bases are shared with TRBD1. Germline V CDR1 and CDR2: SGHAT, FQNNGV. CDR3 size: 16 residues. Germline trimming cut 3 bases from V and 5 bases from J; bases unmatched to any gene: 9. CDR3 sequence: CASSFVPGQGWETQYF. The CDR3 DNA reads TGTGCCAGCAGCTTTGTCCCGGGACAGGGGTGGGAGACCCAGTACTTC.

The chain recombines TRBV11-1 with TRBJ2-5, with D possibly being TRBD1 (6 bases). The J call is uncertain, as TRBJ2-7 better fits the DNA end. Germline V lookup: CDR1 SGHAT, CDR2 FQDESV (reference sequence). This CDR3 contains 16 residues. CDR3 protein: CASSLAAPQGTYEQYF. CDR3 DNA: TGTGCCAGCAGCTTAGCGGCCCCCCAGGGGACCTACGAGCAGTACTTC.

The V gene is TRBV6-4, the J gene TRBJ1-4; D unresolved. CDR3 length: 12 amino acids. Germline values: CDR1 MRHNA, CDR2 SNTAGT. V dropped 2 bases and J dropped 8 bases, with 6 bases sitting between them. In nucleotides, the CDR3 is TGTGCCAGCAGTGACGAGGGCGAAAAACTGTTTTTT. It specifies CASSDEGEKLFF.

This clone was observed a handful of times. V usage is TRBV7-2 and J usage is TRBJ1-1; 8 nucleotides match TRBD1. The CDR3 spans 13 residues. V lost 2 bases to trimming and J lost 4 bases; unmatched junction nucleotides: 0. Germline V gene data show CDR1 as SGHTA and CDR2 as FQGNSA. This CDR3 reads CASSLTGGTEAFF. The CDR3 nucleotides are TGTGCCAGCAGCTTAACAGGGGGCACTGAAGCTTTCTTT.

CDR3 amino acids: CASSGEQGLNTEAFF. The CDR3 nucleotides read TGTGCCAGCAGTGGGGAGCAGGGGTTGAACACTGAAGCTTTCTTT. J is TRBJ1-1 and V is TRBV2; TRBD1 might be the D (6 bases). Germline CDR1 SNHLY, CDR2 FYNNEI. The CDR3 is 15 residues long. The V end lost 4 bases, the J end lost 0 bases, and 12 bases lay between the germline ends.

The chain joins TRBV4-1 to TRBJ1-1; 7 nucleotides line up with TRBD1. V lost 3 bases, J lost 0 bases, and 10 bases stayed unmatched. The CDR3 extends over 17 amino acids. Germline V gene data show CDR1 as MGHRA and CDR2 as YSYEKL. In DNA, the CDR3 is TGCGCCAGCAGCCAGAGACCCGGGGGACAGATGAACACTGAAGCTTTCTTT. This sequence encodes CASSQRPGGQMNTEAFF.

This clone has just one count. The gene calls are TRBV11-2 and TRBJ2-1, with TRBD1 identical over 8 bases. The CDR3 is made up of 15 amino acids. CDR1 SGHAT and CDR2 FQNNGV come from the germline V gene. V trimming: 6 bases; J trimming: 9 bases; junction bases outside the gene matches: 13. CDR3 nucleotide sequence: TGTGCCAGCAGAGGCTCAGGGGGCGTCCGAGGTGAGCAGTTCTTC. As protein: CASRGSGGVRGEQFF.

J is TRBJ1-2 and V is TRBV7-9; D might be TRBD1 (5 bases). The germline gives CDR1 SEHNR, CDR2 FQNEAQ (reference sequence). V was shortened by 6 bases and J by 4 bases, with 12 bases between the two germline ends. CDR3 length: 13 amino acids. The CDR3 region is CASSSQGVYGYTF. CDR3 DNA: TGTGCCAGCAGTTCTCAGGGCGTCTATGGCTACACCTTC.